The next 22 T cell receptor beta chains were all read from a single sample in a study of identical twins. Via MiXCR, TCRdb re-called the 5' RACE reads, giving one row per CDR3 protein. The sample carries 700,000 or so distinct CDR3 sequences, 8.6% recorded once. These data are also associated with another study on yellow fever vaccine responses in identical twins.

The sequenced sample was PBMCs. These TCRs come from a woman under 30 in good health.

There are a few counts of this clonotype. This chain links TRBV28 with TRBJ2-5, with D maybe TRBD2 (6 bases). Trimming took off 1 base at V and 5 bases at J, with 14 bases between the two ends. There are 15 residues in the CDR3. Germline V gene data show CDR1 as MDHEN and CDR2 as SYDVKM. The CDR3 sequence: CASSLFRGTRETQYF. The CDR3 nucleotides are TGTGCCAGCAGTTTATTCCGGGGGACGCGGGAGACCCAGTACTTC.

This clonotype was counted at least ten times. V and J are TRBV12-3 or TRBV12-4 and TRBJ2-5; no clear D. V was cut by 2 bases and J by 1 base, with 5 bases left in between. The CDR3 has 13 residues. CDR3 in DNA: TGTGCCAGCAGTTTATGGCCCCAAGAGACCCAGTACTTC. As protein: CASSLWPQETQYF.

CDR3 nucleotides: TGTGCCAGCTGTGCAGGGACAGAGGTCTACGAGCAGTACTTC. This sequence encodes CASCAGTEVYEQYF. The chain combines TRBV6-2 or TRBV6-3 with TRBJ2-7, with 7 positions matching TRBD1. CDR1 is MNHEY, CDR2 SVGEGT, per germline. The CDR3 sequence is 14 residues long. V dropped 8 bases and J dropped 3; count of bases not matched to a gene: 10.

This clonotype was recorded a few times. The chain recombines TRBV4-2 with TRBJ2-1, with 11 bases that match TRBD2. CDR1 is LGHNA and CDR2 is YNFKEQ in the germline V gene. The CDR3 has 21 amino acids. The junction had 13 bases not matched to a gene; V was cut back by 0 bases and J by 0 bases. The CDR3 protein is CASSQEPSFSGGVSSYNEQFF. DNA for the CDR3: TGTGCCAGCAGCCAAGAACCTAGCTTTAGCGGGGGGGTTAGCTCCTACAATGAGCAGTTCTTC.

The chain carries TRBV5-1 and TRBJ2-3; TRBD1 agrees at 9 bases. This CDR3 is built from 16 residues. Germline lookup yields CDR1 SGHRS and CDR2 YFSETQ. The V segment lost 4 bases and the J segment 1 base; nucleotides outside the gene matches: 7. CDR3 loop: CASSRAQGARTDTQYF. Here the CDR3 DNA reads TGCGCCAGCAGCCGGGCACAGGGGGCTCGCACAGATACGCAGTATTTT.

There are many counts of this clonotype. The chain carries TRBV5-1 and TRBJ2-7; 10 bases match TRBD1. V lost 0 bases, J lost 0 bases, and 3 bases stayed unmatched. Germline V gives CDR1 SGHRS, CDR2 YFSETQ. This CDR3 region has 16 residues. Here the CDR3 reads CASSLVWDRGSYEQYF. CDR3 coding DNA: TGCGCCAGCAGCTTGGTTTGGGACAGGGGCTCCTACGAGCAGTACTTC.

V usage is TRBV25-1 and J usage is TRBJ2-7, with TRBD1 matching over 10 bases. J gave up 2 bases and V 7 bases, and 8 bases lay outside the gene matches. The CDR3 has 15 residues. From germline, CDR1 is MGHDK and CDR2 SYGVNS. The CDR3 spells CASTEGGTGAYEQYF. DNA for the CDR3: TGTGCCAGCACAGAGGGGGGGACAGGGGCCTACGAGCAGTACTTC.

This clonotype has more than one count but fewer than ten. The CDR3 reads CSAVLAGSNEQFF. Here the CDR3 DNA reads TGCAGTGCAGTACTAGCGGGTTCCAATGAGCAGTTCTTC. This sequence joins TRBV20-1 and TRBJ2-1, with 9 bases matching TRBD2. There are 13 residues in the CDR3. CDR1 and CDR2 (germline): DFQATT, SNEGSKA (reference sequence). The trim removed 6 bases at V and 6 bases at J, leaving 6 bases unmatched.

This sequence joins TRBV7-2 and TRBJ2-1; 8 bases match TRBD2. The CDR3 is made up of 17 amino acids. The V gene end was trimmed by 5 bases and the J gene end by 9 bases; junction bases not matched to a gene: 18. Germline CDR1 reads SGHTA; CDR2 reads FQGNSA. CDR3 DNA sequence: TGTGCCAGCAGCCCCATGGGGGGCGGGAGGTCACGGGGTGAGCAGTTCTTC. This codes for CASSPMGGGRSRGEQFF.

V gene TRBV9 combines with J gene TRBJ2-5; D unclear. This CDR3 spans 11 amino acids. Trimming left V 2 bases short and J 6 bases short, with 5 bases between. CDR1 is SGDLS, CDR2 YYNGEE, per germline. The DNA of the CDR3 is TGTGCCAGCAGCGTTGGGAAGACCCAGTACTTC. Its translation is CASSVGKTQYF.

The table lists this clonotype with a few counts. The gene calls are TRBV5-5 and TRBJ2-3; D perhaps matches TRBD1 (5 bases). V was shortened by 0 bases and J by 1 base, with 12 bases between the two germline ends. CDR1 SGHKS and CDR2 YYEKEE come from the germline V gene (reference sequence). CDR3 size: 16 residues. CDR3 amino acids: CASSLAWQGGTDTQYF. The CDR3 coding sequence is TGTGCCAGCAGCTTGGCGTGGCAGGGCGGCACAGATACGCAGTATTTT.

The CDR3 sequence is CASSATETDTQYF. In DNA form, the CDR3 reads TGTGCCAGCAGTGCTACGGAGACAGATACGCAGTATTTT. The chain is built from TRBV2 and TRBJ2-3; no clear D gene. The V and J ends lost 4 bases and 3 bases respectively, with 8 bases between them. This CDR3 is built from 13 residues. Germline V gene sequence: CDR1 SNHLY, CDR2 FYNNEI.

This clonotype has at least ten counts. The chain couples TRBV15 to TRBJ2-1; 9 bases fit TRBD2. Germline V CDR1 and CDR2: LNHNV, YYDKDF (reference sequence). The CDR3 has 17 residues. V was pared by 0 bases and J by 0 bases, with 3 bases of the junction left unmatched. The CDR3 DNA sequence: TGTGCCACCAGCAGAGAAAGACTAGCGGTCTCCTACAATGAGCAGTTCTTC. It yields the protein CATSRERLAVSYNEQFF.

The chain carries TRBV6-1 and TRBJ1-5; 9 nucleotides agree with TRBD1. Germline values: CDR1 MNHNS, CDR2 SASEGT. Germline trimming cut 5 bases from V and 10 bases from J; bases unmatched to any gene: 12. This CDR3 spans 15 amino acids. The CDR3 is CASSPRDRAMRPQHF. For the CDR3, the DNA is TGTGCCAGCAGTCCCCGGGACAGGGCCATGAGACCCCAGCATTTT.

This clonotype has more than one count but fewer than ten. J is TRBJ2-1 and V is TRBV4-3; the match to TRBD2 covers 8 bases. CDR3 length equals 14 residues. The J segment lost 6 bases and the V segment lost 5 bases, leaving 6 bases of the junction unmatched. Per germline, CDR1 LGHNA and CDR2 YSLEER. The CDR3 sequence: CASSSGGPGNEQFF. The CDR3 nucleotides are TGCGCCAGCAGCTCGGGAGGGCCGGGCAATGAGCAGTTCTTC.

The CDR3 nucleotides are TGCAGTGCTAGAGATCTCAGCGGGAGGTCGACCACAGATACGCAGTATTTT. This gives the protein CSARDLSGRSTTDTQYF. V gene TRBV20-1 combines with J gene TRBJ2-3; TRBD2 matches at 9 bases. CDR3 length: 17 amino acids. The V segment lost 0 bases and the J segment 2 bases; nucleotides outside the gene matches: 9. Germline CDR1 and CDR2: DFQATT and SNEGSKA (reference sequence).

This clonotype was counted many times. The rearrangement joins TRBV6-5 to TRBJ2-1; TRBD2 is a possible D gene (7 bases). V was shortened by 4 bases and J by 10 bases, with 26 bases between the two germline ends. Germline V gene data show CDR1 as MNHEY and CDR2 as SVGAGI. This CDR3 comprises 17 residues. CDR3 coding DNA: TGTGCCAGCAGTTTTTTGCCTGGGGGCGGGAGTTTTGGCGAGCAGTTCTTC. Translated, it gives CASSFLPGGGSFGEQFF.

CDR3 amino acids: CASRRIGRGQFF. The CDR3, as DNA: TGTGCCAGCAGGAGAATCGGGCGAGGGCAGTTCTTC. V and J are TRBV5-6 and TRBJ2-1; D unclear. The CDR3 extends over 12 amino acids. Germline V CDR1 and CDR2: SGHDT, YYEEEE. Deletions cut 5 bases from V and 12 bases from J, with 15 bases between.

This clonotype was counted only a few times. The chain employs TRBV2 and TRBJ2-1; 11 nucleotides agree with TRBD2. J lost 6 bases, V lost 7 bases, and 8 bases had no gene match. This CDR3 spans 15 amino acids. Germline CDR1 and CDR2: SNHLY and FYNNEI. CDR3 sequence reads: CASKGGLAGLNEQFF. CDR3 in DNA: TGTGCCAGCAAGGGAGGACTAGCGGGCCTCAATGAGCAGTTCTTC.

V is TRBV24-1 and J is TRBJ2-1; D ambiguous. The ends were cut back, 4 bases at V and 0 bases at J, with 15 bases in the middle. Germline V gene data show CDR1 as KGHDR and CDR2 as SFDVKD. The CDR3 consists of 17 residues. The CDR3: CATSDTSGLSSYNEQFF. In DNA form, the CDR3 reads TGTGCCACCAGTGACACATCCGGGCTAAGCTCCTACAATGAGCAGTTCTTC.

This clonotype was observed many times. The chain employs TRBV28 and TRBJ2-3; D may be TRBD1 (6 bases). Germline V gene lookup returns CDR1 MDHEN and CDR2 SYDVKM. The V end was cut by 7 bases, the J end by 2 bases, with 16 bases between. This CDR3 has 15 residues. The chain's CDR3 is CASTRGGHYTDTQYF. CDR3 DNA sequence: TGTGCCAGCACCAGAGGGGGACATTACACAGATACGCAGTATTTT. The full variable domain, with the rest looked up from reference TRBV28 and TRBJ2-3, is DVKVTQSSRYLVKRTGEKVFLECVQDMDHENMFWYRQDPGLGLRLIYFSYDVKMKEKGDIPEGYSVSREKKERFSLILESASTNQTSMYLCASTRGGHYTDTQYFGPGTRLTVL.

This clonotype has only a few counts. The chain recombines TRBV20-1 with TRBJ2-5, with D perhaps TRBD1 or TRBD2 (5 bases each). This CDR3 has 15 amino acids. V was cut by 3 bases and J by 2 bases, with 16 bases left in between. CDR1 DFQATT and CDR2 SNEGSKA come from the germline V gene (reference sequence). The CDR3 loop is CSASGLGVIQETQYF. DNA for the CDR3: TGCAGTGCTAGCGGTCTGGGGGTAATACAAGAGACCCAGTACTTC.